This passage covers 30 T cell receptor beta chains from one sample sequenced in a study of blood T cell repertoires in COVID-19. Profiled with immunoSEQ multiplex PCR; TCRdb holds only in-frame clones, not every one. Seen here are about 160,000 clones, roughly 90% observed once, and the top ten hold approximately 6.6%. Sequences were obtained from PBMCs or T cells enriched from blood (not recorded which). Source of these receptors: a woman aged 50 to 60 who had recovered from COVID-19.

Only a few counts were recorded for this clone. The chain couples TRBV7-6 to TRBJ1-6; 8 bases match TRBD1. The CDR3 is 15 residues long. The J segment lost 9 bases and the V segment lost 7 bases, leaving 11 bases of the junction unmatched. Germline V gene data show CDR1 as SGHVS and CDR2 as FNYEAQ. The CDR3 here is CASTLDAGGPSPLHF. In nucleotides, the CDR3 is TGTGCCAGCACCCTCGACGCAGGGGGCCCTTCACCCCTCCACTTT.

J is TRBJ1-2 and V is TRBV11-2; 10 bases match TRBD1. The CDR3 length is 18 residues. Trimming took 0 bases from V and 7 from J; bases not matched to a gene: 14. Looked up from germline, CDR1 is SGHAT and CDR2 is FQNNGV. CDR3 sequence: CASSLDRIRGQGQSGYTF. DNA of the CDR3: TGTGCCAGCAGCTTAGATCGAATTAGGGGACAGGGGCAGTCTGGCTACACCTTC.

The rearrangement uses TRBV6-5 and TRBJ1-2, with 8 positions matching TRBD1. CDR3 length: 13 amino acids. Germline CDR1 MNHEY, CDR2 SVGAGI. Unmatched junction bases numbered 6, after V lost 6 bases and J lost 6 bases. CDR3 sequence: CASRPGQDNGYTF. The CDR3, as DNA: TGTGCCAGCAGACCGGGACAGGATAATGGCTACACCTTC.

This chain uses TRBV5-1 with TRBJ1-2, with 10 bases lining up with TRBD1. Germline V gene lookup returns CDR1 SGHRS and CDR2 YFSETQ. V gave up 0 bases and J gave up 6 bases; unmatched junction bases: 2. CDR3 length: 14 amino acids. The DNA of the CDR3 is TGCGCCAGCAGCTTGGGACAGGGGGCGAATGGCTACACCTTC. Translating it yields CASSLGQGANGYTF.

The genes are TRBV23-1 and TRBJ2-1; maybe TRBD2 (5 bases). Being an ORF, TRBV23-1 has a function that is uncertain. The CDR3 is 18 amino acids. V lost 3 bases to trimming and J lost 8 bases, with 26 bases between them. CDR3 in DNA: TGCGCCAGCAGTCATCCGGGCTTATGCAAAGCGGTATGGCATGAGCAGTTCTTC. Translation: CASSHPGLCKAVWHEQFF.

This clone was observed a few times. The chain employs TRBV3-1 (or the pseudogene TRBV3-2) and TRBJ1-1, with unresolved D. Deletions cut 2 bases from V and 2 bases from J, with 6 bases between. CDR1 and CDR2 from the germline V gene are LGHDT and YNNKEL (reference sequence). The CDR3 covers 13 residues. CDR3 loop: CASSQIRNTEAFF. The CDR3 coding sequence is TGTGCCAGCAGCCAAATCAGAAACACTGAAGCTTTCTTT.

The CDR3 region is CASSWVPSGNTGELFF. The DNA of the CDR3 is TGCGCCAGCAGCTGGGTTCCTAGCGGAAACACCGGGGAGCTGTTTTTT. The V call is TRBV5-1, the J call TRBJ2-2; 7 bases match TRBD2. J lost 2 bases, V lost 3 bases, and 7 bases had no gene match. Germline lookup yields CDR1 SGHRS and CDR2 YFSETQ. CDR3 length equals 16 residues.

The chain employs TRBV19 and TRBJ1-1; maybe TRBD1 (5 bases). The CDR3 runs to 16 residues. Looked up from germline, CDR1 is LNHDA and CDR2 is SQIVND (reference sequence). Deletions cut 4 bases from V and 1 base from J, with 16 bases between. The CDR3 is CASSSLQGKGNTEAFF. Here the CDR3 DNA reads TGTGCCAGTAGTAGTCTCCAGGGAAAGGGGAACACTGAAGCTTTCTTT.

The V gene is TRBV4-2, the J gene TRBJ2-5; 10 positions match TRBD2. This CDR3 spans 16 amino acids. The V segment lost 3 bases and the J segment 0 bases; nucleotides outside the gene matches: 4. From germline, CDR1 is LGHNA and CDR2 YNFKEQ. CDR3: CASSHSSGGDQETQYF. In nucleotides, the CDR3 is TGTGCCAGCAGCCACTCTAGCGGGGGCGACCAAGAGACCCAGTACTTC.

This chain joins TRBV5-4 and TRBJ2-2; TRBD1 matches at 7 bases. J lost 1 base, V lost 2 bases, and 2 bases had no gene match. This CDR3 has 15 residues. Germline assignment: CDR1 SGHNT and CDR2 YYREEE (reference sequence). CDR3 sequence reads: CASSLGGRNTGELFF. CDR3 in DNA: TGTGCCAGCAGCTTAGGGGGCCGGAACACCGGGGAGCTGTTTTTT. Based on the CDR3 plus reference TRBV5-4 and TRBJ2-2, the full variable domain is ETGVTQSPTHLIKTRGQQVTLRCSSQSGHNTVSWYQQALGQGPQFIFQYYREEENGRGNFPPRFSGLQFPNYSSELNVNALELDDSALYLCASSLGGRNTGELFFGEGSRLTVL.

As DNA, the CDR3 is TGTGCCAGCGGCCGGGGGTTCTCTGGAAACACCATATATTTT. This translates into CASGRGFSGNTIYF. This chain connects TRBV7-2 to TRBJ1-3, with D possibly matching TRBD1 (5 bases). The length of the CDR3 is 14 residues. Germline V gives CDR1 SGHTA, CDR2 FQGNSA. V lost 8 bases and J lost 0, with 11 bases in between.

The chain carries TRBV6-6 and TRBJ1-4; D remains unclear. Trimming pared 4 bases from V and 4 bases from J, leaving 16 bases between. Germline V gene data show CDR1 as MNHNY and CDR2 as SVGAGI (reference sequence). The CDR3 contains 16 residues. CDR3 DNA sequence: TGTGCCAGCAGTTCCGCAAACACCGGGTTTAATGAAAAACTGTTTTTT. Translated, it gives CASSSANTGFNEKLFF.

The table lists this clone with a few counts. The chain links TRBV6-2 or TRBV6-3 to TRBJ1-5; the match to TRBD1 covers 9 bases. The CDR3 has 15 amino acids. V gave up 6 bases and J gave up 5 bases; unmatched junction bases: 8. The germline gives CDR1 MNHEY, CDR2 SVGEGT. The CDR3 spells CASSLTGGFYQPQHF. The CDR3, as DNA: TGTGCCAGCAGCCTGACAGGGGGGTTTTATCAGCCCCAGCATTTT.

This clone has just one count. CDR3 amino acids: CASSGRGTAVYGYTF. CDR3 DNA sequence: TGTGCCAGCAGTGGTCGGGGGACGGCTGTCTATGGCTACACCTTC. The chain employs TRBV2 and TRBJ1-2, with D possibly TRBD1 on 5 matching bases. V was pared by 4 bases and J by 4 bases, with 16 bases between. The V gene's germline CDR1 is SNHLY and CDR2 FYNNEI. The CDR3 consists of 15 residues.

The rearrangement uses TRBV5-1 and TRBJ2-2; 9 positions match TRBD2. V lost 4 bases, J lost 2 bases, and 3 bases stayed unmatched. Germline values: CDR1 SGHRS, CDR2 YFSETQ. This CDR3 has 15 residues. CDR3 DNA: TGCGCCAGCAGCGGACTAGCGTCCAACACCGGGGAGCTGTTTTTT. Protein: CASSGLASNTGELFF.

A note on this clone: Other DNA sequences of this sample code for an identical CDR3. The rearrangement links TRBV2 to TRBJ2-7; D is uncertain. CDR3 length equals 10 residues. The germline V gene encodes CDR1 SNHLY and CDR2 FYNNEI. Trimming removed 6 bases from V and 4 bases from J, with 4 bases in between. The CDR3 here is CASRAYEQYF. Written as DNA, the CDR3 is TGTGCCAGCAGGGCTTACGAGCAGTACTTC.

The chain joins TRBV5-4 to TRBJ1-1; D is ambiguous. Deletions cut 0 bases from V and 4 bases from J, with 4 bases between. The germline V gene has CDR1 SGHNT and CDR2 YYREEE (reference sequence). The CDR3 is 12 residues long. DNA of the CDR3: TGTGCCAGCAGCTTGGACTTCACTGAAGCTTTCTTT. It yields the protein CASSLDFTEAFF. Complete variable domain (other parts from reference TRBV5-4 and TRBJ1-1): ETGVTQSPTHLIKTRGQQVTLRCSSQSGHNTVSWYQQALGQGPQFIFQYYREEENGRGNFPPRFSGLQFPNYSSELNVNALELDDSALYLCASSLDFTEAFFGQGTRLTVV.

Here the CDR3 reads CASSRTRYNEQFF. The CDR3 coding sequence is TGCGCCAGCAGCCGGACACGTTACAATGAGCAGTTCTTC. The chain joins TRBV10-2 to TRBJ2-1; a possible D gene is TRBD1 (5 bases). The germline V gene has CDR1 WSHSY and CDR2 SAAADI. CDR3 length equals 13 residues. V gave up 6 bases and J gave up 4 bases, with 10 bases separating them.

This chain links TRBV19 with TRBJ1-5, with 7 nucleotides matching TRBD1. From germline, CDR1 is LNHDA and CDR2 SQIVND (reference sequence). This CDR3 comprises 14 residues. V gave up 10 bases and J gave up 6 bases; unmatched junction bases: 12. The CDR3 region has the DNA TGTGCCACCCCTCGACAGGGTTGGGGTCAGCCCCAGCATTTT. Translating it yields CATPRQGWGQPQHF. Based on the CDR3 plus reference TRBV19 and TRBJ1-5, the full variable domain is DGGITQSPKYLFRKEGQNVTLSCEQNLNHDAMYWYRQDPGQGLRLIYYSQIVNDFQKGDIAEGYSVSREKKESFPLTVTSAQKNPTAFYLCATPRQGWGQPQHFGDGTRLSIL.

This rearrangement joins TRBV19 to TRBJ2-7; the D gene is possibly TRBD2 (5 bases). Germline loops: CDR1 LNHDA, CDR2 SQIVND (reference sequence). Trimming stripped 3 bases from V and 6 bases from J, with 21 bases between. The CDR3 covers 16 residues. Here the CDR3 DNA reads TGTGCCAGTAGTATCTCGCCCGTAGCGATACGCCGCGAGCAGTACTTC. This gives the protein CASSISPVAIRREQYF.

This clone was detected once. The chain combines TRBV11-3 with TRBJ2-1, with 7 positions matching TRBD2. Germline-derived CDR1 and CDR2 are SGHNT and YENEEA. The CDR3 totals 14 residues. V shed 1 base, J shed 6 bases, and the junction held 3 bases outside the gene matches. The CDR3 is CASSLGGGFNEQFF. CDR3 coding DNA: TGTGCCAGCAGCTTAGGGGGGGGTTTCAATGAGCAGTTCTTC.

This rearrangement joins TRBV6-5 to TRBJ1-5; no firm D call. V lost 7 bases and J 1 base, leaving 14 bases between the germline ends. Germline V gene data show CDR1 as MNHEY and CDR2 as SVGAGI. This CDR3 comprises 15 residues. Here the CDR3 reads CASIGGRGSNQPQHF. The DNA for the CDR3 is TGTGCCAGCATTGGAGGGCGAGGCAGCAATCAGCCCCAGCATTTT.

The chain joins TRBV7-9 to TRBJ2-3; D might be TRBD1 (6 bases). Germline V gene lookup returns CDR1 SEHNR and CDR2 FQNEAQ (reference sequence). The CDR3 runs to 15 residues. Trimming shortened V by 3 bases and J by 2 bases, and 12 bases separated the two germline ends. CDR3 protein: CASSFKQGATDTQYF. The CDR3 DNA reads TGTGCCAGCAGCTTCAAACAGGGCGCCACAGATACGCAGTATTTT.

The chain joins TRBV11-3 to TRBJ2-5, with 7 bases matching TRBD1. The germline gives CDR1 SGHNT, CDR2 YENEEA. This CDR3 spans 13 amino acids. With 3 bases clipped from V and 4 bases from J, the junction kept 2 bases outside the gene matches. CDR3 DNA: TGTGCCAGCAGCTTCGGGACAGTAGAGACCCAGTACTTC. This sequence encodes CASSFGTVETQYF.

The V gene is TRBV6-2 or TRBV6-3, the J gene TRBJ1-1; a weak D match, TRBD1 (6 bases). Germline lookup yields CDR1 MNHEY and CDR2 SVGEGT. V was shortened by 4 bases and J by 6 bases, with 15 bases between the two germline ends. This CDR3 is 14 amino acids long. The CDR3 coding sequence is TGTGCCAGCAGTTTTATACGACAGGTCGCTGAAGCTTTCTTT. It codes for CASSFIRQVAEAFF.

The chain employs TRBV2 and TRBJ1-1; 9 bases align to TRBD1. V dropped 4 bases and J dropped 0; count of bases not matched to a gene: 6. Per germline, CDR1 SNHLY and CDR2 FYNNEI. This CDR3 is built from 16 residues. CDR3 residues: CASSGQGVRMNTEAFF. Written as DNA, the CDR3 is TGTGCCAGCAGTGGACAGGGGGTGAGGATGAACACTGAAGCTTTCTTT.

The J gene is TRBJ1-6, the V gene TRBV20-1; TRBD1 aligns across 9 bases. Germline V gives CDR1 DFQATT, CDR2 SNEGSKA (reference sequence). Losses at the gene ends were 3 bases for V and 10 bases for J; bases not matched to a gene: 7. The CDR3 is 14 residues long. The CDR3 region is CSASSGDRVSPLHF. The CDR3 DNA follows: TGCAGTGCTAGTTCAGGGGACAGGGTCTCACCCCTCCACTTT.

In DNA, the CDR3 is TGCGCCAGCAGCCAACAGGGAATCAACGGGGAGCTGTTTTTT. Amino acid sequence: CASSQQGINGELFF. The rearrangement uses TRBV4-1 and TRBJ2-2; tentative D call: TRBD1 (5 bases). Germline V gene lookup returns CDR1 MGHRA and CDR2 YSYEKL. V lost 2 bases to trimming and J lost 7 bases, with 11 bases between them. This CDR3 comprises 14 residues.

The chain employs TRBV9 and TRBJ2-2; D is unclear. Germline assignment: CDR1 SGDLS and CDR2 YYNGEE. The CDR3 is 15 residues long. V was clipped by 1 base and J by 0 bases, with 7 bases between them. The CDR3 DNA reads TGTGCCAGCAGCGTACAGGCATCGAACACCGGGGAGCTGTTTTTT. Amino acid sequence: CASSVQASNTGELFF.

The rearrangement uses TRBV10-3 and TRBJ2-7, with D maybe TRBD2 (5 bases). Trimming left V 6 bases short and J 0 bases short, with 12 bases between. In germline, CDR1 is ENHRY, CDR2 SYGVKD. The CDR3 is 14 residues long. In DNA, the CDR3 is TGTGCCATCAGCGCCTCTAGCTACTCCTACGAGCAGTACTTC. It yields the protein CAISASSYSYEQYF.